These 17 T cell receptor beta chains originate from one sample sequenced in a study of CD8+CD57+ T cells in acquired aplastic anemia. TCR beta VDJ and CDR3 profiles were obtained from a genomic DNA template. TCRdb re-analysed the reads in MiXCR, keeping a single row per CDR3 protein. The repertoire holds over 150,000 distinct CDR3 sequences, just under 45% seen once, with 0.9% to 1.2% in the top ten. The sequenced sample was sorted CD4+, CD8+, or CD8+CD57+ T cells (not recorded which) from PBMCs. Source of these receptors: a human donor in good health.

This clonotype was counted only a few times. The V call is TRBV28, the J call TRBJ2-1; 10 nucleotides line up with TRBD1. The CDR3 is made up of 15 amino acids. Germline CDR1 and CDR2: MDHEN and SYDVKM. Unmatched junction bases numbered 3, after V lost 4 bases and J lost 3 bases. The CDR3 region has the DNA TGTGCCAGCAGTTCCGGGACAGGGGTCTACAATGAGCAGTTCTTC. Its protein product is CASSSGTGVYNEQFF.

In regard to this clonotype: A much larger clone sits a single nucleotide away, making a read error possible. This chain uses TRBV5-1 with TRBJ2-7; TRBD2 agrees at 10 bases. CDR3 length equals 15 residues. Germline V gives CDR1 SGHRS, CDR2 YFSETQ. The CDR3 sequence is CASSPLAGITYGQYF. CDR3 DNA sequence: TGCGCCAGCAGCCCACTAGCGGGAATTACCTACGGGCAGTACTTC.

The gene calls are TRBV5-1 and TRBJ2-2; D is unresolved. Germline V gives CDR1 SGHRS, CDR2 YFSETQ. There are 14 residues in the CDR3. V was clipped by 2 bases and J by 1 base, with 6 bases between them. As DNA, the CDR3 is TGCGCCAGCAGCTTCTTCAGGAACACCGGGGAGCTGTTTTTT. This gives the protein CASSFFRNTGELFF. Complete variable domain (other parts from reference TRBV5-1 and TRBJ2-2): KAGVTQTPRYLIKTRGQQVTLSCSPISGHRSVSWYQQTPGQGLQFLFEYFSETQRNKGNFPGRFSGRQFSNSRSEMNVSTLELGDSALYLCASSFFRNTGELFFGEGSRLTVL.

V is TRBV10-3 and J is TRBJ1-5, with unresolved D. Germline V gene sequence: CDR1 ENHRY, CDR2 SYGVKD. The CDR3 runs 12 residues. Trimming took off 10 bases at V and 7 bases at J, with 14 bases between the two ends. CDR3: CASSPGRQPQHF. DNA for the CDR3: TGTGCCAGCTCCCCGGGGAGGCAGCCCCAGCATTTT.

This clonotype was counted many times. This chain uses TRBV19 with TRBJ1-5; 9 positions match TRBD1. CDR3 size: 14 residues. Looked up from germline, CDR1 is LNHDA and CDR2 is SQIVND (reference sequence). V lost 4 bases and J lost 4; bases outside the gene matches: 2. The CDR3 bases are TGTGCCAGTAGTAAAGGACAGGGGAATCAGCCCCAGCATTTT. Translation: CASSKGQGNQPQHF.

There are many counts of this clonotype. The chain carries TRBV15 and TRBJ1-4, with D possibly matching TRBD1 (5 bases). The V gene lost 0 bases and the J gene lost 8 bases, with 13 bases spanning the gap. This CDR3 contains 15 residues. From germline, CDR1 is LNHNV and CDR2 YYDKDF (reference sequence). CDR3 bases: TGTGCCACCAGCAGAGATATCCAGGGTGGCGAAAAACTGTTTTTT. It codes for CATSRDIQGGEKLFF.

This clonotype was recorded at least ten times. The chain carries TRBV11-2 and TRBJ2-1; the match to TRBD1 covers 10 bases. Germline CDR1 and CDR2: SGHAT and FQNNGV. CDR3 size: 19 residues. V shed 1 base, J shed 0 bases, and the junction held 9 bases outside the gene matches. CDR3 bases: TGTGCCAGCAGCTTAGTTCTGTTCGGGACAGGGGTCTCCTACAATGAGCAGTTCTTC. Protein: CASSLVLFGTGVSYNEQFF.

Turning to this clonotype: Given a much more abundant clone one base away, this may be a read error. V is TRBV5-4 and J is TRBJ2-1; 8 nucleotides agree with TRBD2. The CDR3 loop spans 16 amino acids. Germline loops: CDR1 SGHNT, CDR2 YYREEE (reference sequence). The CDR3 reads CAGSYMSGSGDNEQFF. The CDR3 DNA sequence: TGTGCCGGCAGCTATATGAGCGGGAGTGGAGACAATGAGCAGTTCTTC. Full variable domain (remainder filled in from reference TRBV5-4 and TRBJ2-1): ETGVTQSPTHLIKTRGQQVTLRCSSQSGHNTVSWYQQALGQGPQFIFQYYREEENGRGNFPPRFSGLQFPNYSSELNVNALELDDSALYLCAGSYMSGSGDNEQFFGPGTRLTVL.

Comments on this clonotype: A read error is possible here, since a much larger clone lies one base away. The conserved final phenylalanine or tryptophan is absent from the CDR3, which likely points to a read error. DNA of the CDR3: TGTGCCAGCAGCTTAGGCGGGACAGGGGAAGCTTTCCTT. Translation gives CASSLGGTGEAFL. The J gene is TRBJ1-1, the V gene TRBV11-1; TRBD1 matches at 9 bases. Losses at the gene ends were 1 base for V and 8 bases for J; bases not matched to a gene: 2. CDR1 is SGHAT and CDR2 is FQDESV in the germline V gene (reference sequence). The CDR3 spans 13 residues.

This clonotype was seen at least ten times. This chain links TRBV20-1 with TRBJ1-2, with 8 positions matching TRBD1. V gave up 6 bases and J gave up 2 bases; unmatched junction bases: 5. CDR3 length: 13 amino acids. Germline V gives CDR1 DFQATT, CDR2 SNEGSKA (reference sequence). The CDR3, as DNA: TGCAGTGCGTCGGACAGGGTGAACTATGGCTACACCTTC. Encoded protein: CSASDRVNYGYTF.

This clonotype appeared a single time. Its ends do not fully match the called genes, so a read error is possible. J is TRBJ2-7 and V is TRBV14; 8 bases line up with TRBD2. The CDR3 covers 14 residues. Germline CDR1 SGHDN, CDR2 FVKESK. DNA of the CDR3: TGTGCCAGCTCACCGGGGACTAGGGGCTACGAGCGGTACTTC. This sequence encodes CASSPGTRGYERYF.

The genes are TRBV5-1 and TRBJ2-5; 7 nucleotides agree with TRBD1. The CDR3 runs to 14 residues. V was pared by 3 bases and J by 3 bases, with 5 bases of the junction left unmatched. The germline V gene encodes CDR1 SGHRS and CDR2 YFSETQ. Here the CDR3 reads CASSYSGGEETQYF. DNA of the CDR3: TGCGCCAGCAGCTATTCAGGGGGAGAAGAGACCCAGTACTTC.

To note about this clonotype: This may be a read error: a much more frequent sequence differs by one nucleotide. V usage is TRBV11-2 and J usage is TRBJ2-1; D is undetermined. With 0 bases removed from V and 6 bases from J, the gap between germline ends came to 12 bases. CDR3 size: 15 residues. Germline CDR1 SGHAT, CDR2 FQNNGV. The CDR3 spells CASSLDLGGRNEQFF. CDR3 DNA sequence: TGTGCCAGCAGCTTAGATCTTGGCGGTCGCAATGAGCAGTTCTTC. Filled out from reference TRBV11-2 and TRBJ2-1, the complete variable domain reads EAGVAQSPRYKIIEKRQSVAFWCNPISGHATLYWYQQILGQGPKLLIQFQNNGVVDDSQLPKDRFSAERLKGVDSTLKIQPAKLEDSAVYLCASSLDLGGRNEQFFGPGTRLTVL.

This clonotype came up many times. The chain's CDR3 is CSASGMGALNTEAFF. The CDR3 DNA follows: TGCAGTGCTAGTGGGATGGGTGCTTTGAACACTGAAGCTTTCTTT. The chain combines TRBV20-1 with TRBJ1-1; D remains unclear. Germline V gives CDR1 DFQATT, CDR2 SNEGSKA (reference sequence). This CDR3 is built from 15 residues. The V end lost 3 bases, the J end lost 0 bases, and 14 bases lay between the germline ends.

This clonotype was counted many times. The J gene is TRBJ2-7, the V gene TRBV7-2; D remains unclear. Germline values: CDR1 SGHTA, CDR2 FQGNSA. The length of the CDR3 is 12 residues. Trimming took 5 bases from V and 0 from J, leaving 5 bases between them. Here the CDR3 reads CASSASSYEQYF. In nucleotides, the CDR3 is TGTGCCAGCAGCGCCAGCTCCTACGAGCAGTACTTC.

This clonotype was counted between two and nine times. The chain has TRBV7-8 and TRBJ2-7; either TRBD1 or TRBD2 may supply D (7 bases each). The CDR3 length is 14 residues. Germline assignment: CDR1 SGHVS and CDR2 FQNEAQ. V dropped 5 bases and J dropped 6 bases, with 17 bases sitting between them. CDR3 in DNA: TGTGCCAGCAGCCAGGGGGGGTTGGGGAGCGAGCAGTACTTC. It encodes CASSQGGLGSEQYF.

V usage is TRBV12-3 or TRBV12-4 and J usage is TRBJ2-5; no clear D. There are 14 residues in the CDR3. Trimming removed 3 bases from V and 1 base from J, with 9 bases in between. The CDR3 DNA reads TGTGCCAGCAGTTTCGTTGGCTCCCAAGAGACCCAGTACTTC. Protein product: CASSFVGSQETQYF.